This entry concerns a single TCR beta chain. This entry belongs to a study of shared clonotypes between healthy human individuals. Every immunoSEQ plate was one replicate of a subset's evenly spread DNA. The repertoire was sequenced with immunoSEQ multiplex PCR; TCRdb's copy has only in-frame clones and lacks some. The table lists around 1.9 million clones, just over 90% of them singletons. The CDR3 covers 18 residues. Germline-derived CDR1 and CDR2 are SQVTM and ANQGSEA. J lost 0 bases, V lost 8 bases, and 19 bases had no gene match. Naive CD8 cells lacked CD45RO, underwent positive selection for CCR7 and left out terminally differentiated effector memory CD45RA+ cells.

This chain connects TRBV29-1 to TRBJ2-1, with TRBD1 matching 7 bases. Sequencing was carried out using naive CD8+ T cells from PBMCs. The sequence came from a man younger than 35 in good health. Some clones in this sample may be carry-over from other donors' samples. The CDR3 sequence: CSYYLSLGGPSSYNEQFF. CDR3 coding DNA: TGCAGCTACTACTTGTCCCTAGGGGGCCCAAGCTCCTACAATGAGCAGTTCTTC.